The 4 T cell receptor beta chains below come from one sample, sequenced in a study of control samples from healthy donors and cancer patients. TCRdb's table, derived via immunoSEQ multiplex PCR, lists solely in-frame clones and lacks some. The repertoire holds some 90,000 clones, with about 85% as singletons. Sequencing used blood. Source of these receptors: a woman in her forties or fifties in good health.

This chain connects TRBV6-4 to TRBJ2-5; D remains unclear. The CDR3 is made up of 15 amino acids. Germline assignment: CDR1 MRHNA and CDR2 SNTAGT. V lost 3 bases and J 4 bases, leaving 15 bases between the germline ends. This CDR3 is CASSEGFSQGETQYF. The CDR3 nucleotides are TGTGCCAGCAGTGAGGGATTCTCACAAGGAGAGACCCAGTACTTC.

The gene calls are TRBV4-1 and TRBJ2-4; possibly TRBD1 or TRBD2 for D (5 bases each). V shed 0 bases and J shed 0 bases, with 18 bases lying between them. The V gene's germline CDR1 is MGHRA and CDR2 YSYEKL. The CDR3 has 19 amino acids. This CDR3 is CASSQDSIGTELAKNIQYF. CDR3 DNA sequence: TGCGCCAGCAGCCAAGATTCTATAGGGACCGAGCTAGCCAAAAACATTCAGTACTTC.

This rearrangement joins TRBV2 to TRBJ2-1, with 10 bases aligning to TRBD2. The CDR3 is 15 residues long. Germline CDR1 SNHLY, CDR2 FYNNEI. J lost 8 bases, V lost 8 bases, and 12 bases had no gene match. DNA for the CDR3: TGTGCCAGCCGACTAGGGCTAGCGGGGGCCGATGAGCAGTTCTTC. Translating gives CASRLGLAGADEQFF.

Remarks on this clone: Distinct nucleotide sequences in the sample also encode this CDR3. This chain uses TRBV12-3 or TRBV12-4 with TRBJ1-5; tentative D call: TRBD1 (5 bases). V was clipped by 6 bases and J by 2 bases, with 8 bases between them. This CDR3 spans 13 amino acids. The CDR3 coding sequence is TGTGCCAGCAGGGGGACGGGCAATCAGCCCCAGCATTTT. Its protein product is CASRGTGNQPQHF.